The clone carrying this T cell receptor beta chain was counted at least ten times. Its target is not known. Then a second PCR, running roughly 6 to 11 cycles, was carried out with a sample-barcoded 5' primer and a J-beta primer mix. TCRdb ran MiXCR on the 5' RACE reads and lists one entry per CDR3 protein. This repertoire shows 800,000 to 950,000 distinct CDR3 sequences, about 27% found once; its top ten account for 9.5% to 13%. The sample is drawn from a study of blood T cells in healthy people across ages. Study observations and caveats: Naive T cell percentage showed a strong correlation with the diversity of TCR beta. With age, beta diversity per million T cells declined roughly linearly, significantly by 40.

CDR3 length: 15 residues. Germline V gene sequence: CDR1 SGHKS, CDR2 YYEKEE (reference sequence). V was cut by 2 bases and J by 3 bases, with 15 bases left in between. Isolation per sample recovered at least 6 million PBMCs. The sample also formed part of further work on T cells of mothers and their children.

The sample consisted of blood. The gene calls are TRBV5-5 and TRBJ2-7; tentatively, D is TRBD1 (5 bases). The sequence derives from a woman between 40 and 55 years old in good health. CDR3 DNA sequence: TGTGCCAGCAGCTTAAACCTGGGCAGGGACTACGAGCAGTACTTC. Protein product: CASSLNLGRDYEQYF. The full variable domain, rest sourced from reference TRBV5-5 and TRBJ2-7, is DAGVTQSPTHLIKTRGQQVTLRCSPISGHKSVSWYQQVLGQGPQFIFQYYEKEERGRGNFPDRFSARQFPNYSSELNVNALLLGDSALYLCASSLNLGRDYEQYFGPGTRLTVT.